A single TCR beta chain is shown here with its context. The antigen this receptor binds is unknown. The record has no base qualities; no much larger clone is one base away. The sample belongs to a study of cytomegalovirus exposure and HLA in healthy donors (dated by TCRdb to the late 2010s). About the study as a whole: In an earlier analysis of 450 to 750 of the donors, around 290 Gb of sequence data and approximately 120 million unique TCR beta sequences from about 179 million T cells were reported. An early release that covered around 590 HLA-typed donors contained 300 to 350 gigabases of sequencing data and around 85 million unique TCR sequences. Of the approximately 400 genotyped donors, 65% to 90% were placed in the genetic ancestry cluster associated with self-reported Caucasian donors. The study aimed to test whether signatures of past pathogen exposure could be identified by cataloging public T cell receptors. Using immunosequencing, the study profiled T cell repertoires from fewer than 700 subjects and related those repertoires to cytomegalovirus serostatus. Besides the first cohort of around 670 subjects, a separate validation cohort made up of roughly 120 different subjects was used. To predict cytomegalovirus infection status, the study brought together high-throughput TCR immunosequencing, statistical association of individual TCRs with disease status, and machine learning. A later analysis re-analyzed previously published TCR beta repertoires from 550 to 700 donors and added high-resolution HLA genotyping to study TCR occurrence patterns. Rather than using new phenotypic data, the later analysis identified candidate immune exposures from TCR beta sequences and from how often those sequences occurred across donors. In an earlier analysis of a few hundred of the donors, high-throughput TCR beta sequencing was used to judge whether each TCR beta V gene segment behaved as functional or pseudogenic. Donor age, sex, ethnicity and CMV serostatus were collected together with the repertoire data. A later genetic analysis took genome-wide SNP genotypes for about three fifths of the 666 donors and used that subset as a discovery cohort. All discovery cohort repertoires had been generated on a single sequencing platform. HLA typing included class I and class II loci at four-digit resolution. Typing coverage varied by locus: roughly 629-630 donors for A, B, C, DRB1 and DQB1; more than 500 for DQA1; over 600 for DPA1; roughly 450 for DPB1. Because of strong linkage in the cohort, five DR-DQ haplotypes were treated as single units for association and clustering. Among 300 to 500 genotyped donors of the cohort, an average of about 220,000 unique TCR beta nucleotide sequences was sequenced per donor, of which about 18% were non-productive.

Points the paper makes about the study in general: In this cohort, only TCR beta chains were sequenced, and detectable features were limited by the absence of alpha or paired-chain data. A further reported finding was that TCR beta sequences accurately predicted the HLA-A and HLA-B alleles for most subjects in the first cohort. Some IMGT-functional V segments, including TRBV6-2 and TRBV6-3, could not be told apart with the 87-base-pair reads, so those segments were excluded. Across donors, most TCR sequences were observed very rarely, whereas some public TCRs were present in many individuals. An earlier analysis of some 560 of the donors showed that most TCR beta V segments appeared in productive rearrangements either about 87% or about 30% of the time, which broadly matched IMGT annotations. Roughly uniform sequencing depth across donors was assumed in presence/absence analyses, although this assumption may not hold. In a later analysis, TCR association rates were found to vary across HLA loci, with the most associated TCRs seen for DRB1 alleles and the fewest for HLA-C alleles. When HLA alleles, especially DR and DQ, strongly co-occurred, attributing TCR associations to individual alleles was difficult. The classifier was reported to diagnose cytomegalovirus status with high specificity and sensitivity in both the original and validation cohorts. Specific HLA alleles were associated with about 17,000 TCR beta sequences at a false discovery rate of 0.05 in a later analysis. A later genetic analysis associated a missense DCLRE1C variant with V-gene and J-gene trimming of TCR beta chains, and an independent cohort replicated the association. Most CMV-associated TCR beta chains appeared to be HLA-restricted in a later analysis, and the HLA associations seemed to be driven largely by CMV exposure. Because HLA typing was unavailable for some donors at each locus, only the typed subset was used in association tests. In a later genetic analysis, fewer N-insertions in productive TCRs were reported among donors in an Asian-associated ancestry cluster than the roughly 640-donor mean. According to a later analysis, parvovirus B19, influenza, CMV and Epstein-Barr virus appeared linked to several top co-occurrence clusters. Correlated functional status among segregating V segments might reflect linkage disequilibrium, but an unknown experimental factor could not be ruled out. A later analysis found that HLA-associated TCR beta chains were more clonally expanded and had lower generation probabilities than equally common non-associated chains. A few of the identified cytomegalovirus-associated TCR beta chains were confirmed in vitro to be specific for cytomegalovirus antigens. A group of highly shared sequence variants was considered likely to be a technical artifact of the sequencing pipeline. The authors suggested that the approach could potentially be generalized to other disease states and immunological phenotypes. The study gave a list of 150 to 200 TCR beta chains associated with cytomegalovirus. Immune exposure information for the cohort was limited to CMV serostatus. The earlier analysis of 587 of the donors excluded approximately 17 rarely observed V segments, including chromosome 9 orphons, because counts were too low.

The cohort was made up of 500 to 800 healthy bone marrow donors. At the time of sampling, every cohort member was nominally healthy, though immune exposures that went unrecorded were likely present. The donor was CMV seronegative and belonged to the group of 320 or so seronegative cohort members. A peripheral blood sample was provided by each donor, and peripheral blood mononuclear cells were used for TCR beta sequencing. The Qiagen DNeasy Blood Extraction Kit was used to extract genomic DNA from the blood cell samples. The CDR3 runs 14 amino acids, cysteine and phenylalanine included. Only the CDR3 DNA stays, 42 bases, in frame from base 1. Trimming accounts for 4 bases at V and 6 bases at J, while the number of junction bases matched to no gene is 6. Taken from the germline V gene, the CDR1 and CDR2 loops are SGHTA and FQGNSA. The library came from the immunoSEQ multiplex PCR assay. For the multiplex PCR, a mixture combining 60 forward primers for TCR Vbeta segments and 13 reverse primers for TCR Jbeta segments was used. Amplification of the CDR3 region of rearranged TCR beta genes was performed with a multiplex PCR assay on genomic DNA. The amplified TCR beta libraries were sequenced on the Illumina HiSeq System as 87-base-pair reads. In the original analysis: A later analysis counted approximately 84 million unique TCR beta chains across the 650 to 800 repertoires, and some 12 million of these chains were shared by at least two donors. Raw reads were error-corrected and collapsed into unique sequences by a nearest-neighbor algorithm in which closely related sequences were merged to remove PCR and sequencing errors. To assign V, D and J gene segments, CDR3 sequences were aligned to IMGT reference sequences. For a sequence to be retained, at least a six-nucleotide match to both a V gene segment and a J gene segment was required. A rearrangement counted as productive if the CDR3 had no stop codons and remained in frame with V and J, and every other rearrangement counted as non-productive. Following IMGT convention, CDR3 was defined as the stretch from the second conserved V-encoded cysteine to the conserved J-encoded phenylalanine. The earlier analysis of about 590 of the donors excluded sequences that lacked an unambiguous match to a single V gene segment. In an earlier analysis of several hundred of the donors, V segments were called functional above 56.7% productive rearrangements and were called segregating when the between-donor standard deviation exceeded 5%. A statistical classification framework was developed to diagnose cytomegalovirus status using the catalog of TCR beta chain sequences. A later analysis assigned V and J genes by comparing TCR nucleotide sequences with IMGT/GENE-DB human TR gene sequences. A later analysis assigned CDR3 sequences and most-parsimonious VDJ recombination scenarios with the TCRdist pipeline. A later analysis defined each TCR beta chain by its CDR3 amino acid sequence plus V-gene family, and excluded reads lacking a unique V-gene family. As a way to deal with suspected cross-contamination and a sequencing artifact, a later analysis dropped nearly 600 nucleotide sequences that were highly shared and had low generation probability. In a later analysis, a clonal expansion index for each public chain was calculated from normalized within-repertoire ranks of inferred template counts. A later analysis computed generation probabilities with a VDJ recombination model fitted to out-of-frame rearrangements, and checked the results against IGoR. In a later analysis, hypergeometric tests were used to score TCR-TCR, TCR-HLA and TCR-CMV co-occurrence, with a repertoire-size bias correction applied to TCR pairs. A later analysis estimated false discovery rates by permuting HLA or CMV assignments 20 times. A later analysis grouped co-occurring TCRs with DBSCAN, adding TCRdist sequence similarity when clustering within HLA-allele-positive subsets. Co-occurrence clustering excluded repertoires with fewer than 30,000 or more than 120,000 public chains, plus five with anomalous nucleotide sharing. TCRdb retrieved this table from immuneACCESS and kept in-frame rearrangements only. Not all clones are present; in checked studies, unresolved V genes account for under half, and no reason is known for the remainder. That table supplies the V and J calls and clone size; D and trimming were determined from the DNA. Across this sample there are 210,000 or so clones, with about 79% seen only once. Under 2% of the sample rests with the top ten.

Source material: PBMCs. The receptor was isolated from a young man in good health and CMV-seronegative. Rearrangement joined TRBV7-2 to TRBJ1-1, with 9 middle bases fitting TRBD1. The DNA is TGTGCCAGCAGCTCGGGACAGGGTAGGTCTGAAGCTTTCTTT. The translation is CASSSGQGRSEAFF.